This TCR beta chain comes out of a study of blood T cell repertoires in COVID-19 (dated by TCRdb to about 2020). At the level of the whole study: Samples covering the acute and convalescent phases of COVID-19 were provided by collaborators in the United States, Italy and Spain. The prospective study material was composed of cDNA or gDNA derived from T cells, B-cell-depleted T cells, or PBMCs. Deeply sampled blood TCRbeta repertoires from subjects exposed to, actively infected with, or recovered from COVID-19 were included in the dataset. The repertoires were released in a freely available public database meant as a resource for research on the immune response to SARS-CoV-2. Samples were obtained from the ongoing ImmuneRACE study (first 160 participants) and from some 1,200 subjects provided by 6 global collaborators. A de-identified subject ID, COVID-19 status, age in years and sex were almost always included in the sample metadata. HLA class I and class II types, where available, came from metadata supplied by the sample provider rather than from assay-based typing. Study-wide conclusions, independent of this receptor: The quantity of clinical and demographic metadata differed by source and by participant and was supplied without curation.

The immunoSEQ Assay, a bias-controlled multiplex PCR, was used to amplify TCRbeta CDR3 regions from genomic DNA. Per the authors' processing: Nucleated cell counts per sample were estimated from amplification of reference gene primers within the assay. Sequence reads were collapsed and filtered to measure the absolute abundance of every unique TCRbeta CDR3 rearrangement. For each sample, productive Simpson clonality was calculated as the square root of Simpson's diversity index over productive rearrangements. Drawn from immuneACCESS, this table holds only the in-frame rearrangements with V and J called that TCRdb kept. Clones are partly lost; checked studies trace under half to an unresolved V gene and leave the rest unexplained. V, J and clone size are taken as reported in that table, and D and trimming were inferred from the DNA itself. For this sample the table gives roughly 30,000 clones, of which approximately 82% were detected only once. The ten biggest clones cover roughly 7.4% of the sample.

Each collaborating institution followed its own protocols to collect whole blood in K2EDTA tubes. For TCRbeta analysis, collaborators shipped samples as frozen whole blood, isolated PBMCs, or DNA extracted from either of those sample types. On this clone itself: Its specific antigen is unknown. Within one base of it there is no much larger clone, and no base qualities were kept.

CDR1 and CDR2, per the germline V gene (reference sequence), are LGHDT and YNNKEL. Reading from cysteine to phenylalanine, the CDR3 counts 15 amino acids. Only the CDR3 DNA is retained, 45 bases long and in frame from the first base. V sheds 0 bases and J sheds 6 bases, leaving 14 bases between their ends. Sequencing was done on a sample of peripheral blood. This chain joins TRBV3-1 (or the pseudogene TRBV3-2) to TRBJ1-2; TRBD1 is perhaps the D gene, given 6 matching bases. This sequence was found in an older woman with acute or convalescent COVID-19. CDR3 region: CASSQDVQGRDGYTF. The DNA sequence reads TGTGCCAGCAGCCAAGACGTCCAGGGGAGAGATGGCTACACCTTC.